A single sample is the source of the 4 T cell receptor beta chains below, sequenced in a study of blood T cell repertoires in COVID-19 (dated by TCRdb to the early 2020s). The library was produced with the immunoSEQ multiplex PCR assay. TCRdb mirrors the immuneACCESS table, restricted to in-frame sequences. Some clones are absent from its copies; in checked studies, under half trace to an unresolved V gene, and the reason for the others is unknown. The sample records about 240,000 clones, around four fifths of which are singletons. The top ten constitute around 12% of the sample. The sequenced material came from peripheral blood. The receptors come from a woman aged 60-70 years with active or convalescent COVID-19.

The V call is TRBV5-1, the J call TRBJ2-1; 8 nucleotides line up with TRBD1. The CDR3 has 16 amino acids. The germline CDR1 and CDR2 sequences are SGHRS and YFSETQ. V was pared by 2 bases and J by 1 base, with 5 bases of the junction left unmatched. As DNA, the CDR3 is TGCGCCAGCAGCTTCAGGCGACAGGGGTCCTACAATGAGCAGTTCTTC. It codes for CASSFRRQGSYNEQFF.

The V call is TRBV4-1, the J call TRBJ2-1; 7 nucleotides align to TRBD2. The length of the CDR3 is 15 residues. Germline CDR1 MGHRA, CDR2 YSYEKL. V was pared by 3 bases and J by 9 bases, with 11 bases of the junction left unmatched. CDR3 protein: CASSHGGDYYAEQFF. CDR3 sequence (DNA): TGCGCCAGCAGCCATGGGGGGGACTACTACGCTGAGCAGTTCTTC.

The chain recombines TRBV4-2 with TRBJ2-5; 7 bases align to TRBD2. There are 16 residues in the CDR3. J gave up 0 bases and V 0 bases, and 4 bases lay outside the gene matches. Looked up from germline, CDR1 is LGHNA and CDR2 is YNFKEQ. This CDR3 is CASSQESSGNQETQYF. Written as DNA, the CDR3 is TGTGCCAGCAGCCAAGAGTCTAGCGGCAACCAAGAGACCCAGTACTTC.

The CDR3 region has the DNA TGTGCCAGCAGTGGGCGGGGGCCCCTAACCGGGGAGCTGTTTTTT. Protein product: CASSGRGPLTGELFF. The chain couples TRBV9 to TRBJ2-2; possible D gene TRBD2, 7 bases. Germline values: CDR1 SGDLS, CDR2 YYNGEE. The CDR3 sequence is 15 residues long. Trimming pared 5 bases from V and 5 bases from J, leaving 16 bases between.